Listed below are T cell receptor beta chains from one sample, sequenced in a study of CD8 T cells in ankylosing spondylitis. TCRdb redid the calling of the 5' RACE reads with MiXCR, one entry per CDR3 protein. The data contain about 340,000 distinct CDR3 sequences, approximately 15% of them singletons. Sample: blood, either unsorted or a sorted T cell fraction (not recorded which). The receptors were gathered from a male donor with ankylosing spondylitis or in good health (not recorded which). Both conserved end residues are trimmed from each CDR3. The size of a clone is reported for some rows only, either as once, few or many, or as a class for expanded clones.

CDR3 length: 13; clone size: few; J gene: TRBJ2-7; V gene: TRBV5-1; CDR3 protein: ASSGPGTGSYEQY
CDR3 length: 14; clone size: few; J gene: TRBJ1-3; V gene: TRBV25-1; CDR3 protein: ASSAPDLSSGNTIY
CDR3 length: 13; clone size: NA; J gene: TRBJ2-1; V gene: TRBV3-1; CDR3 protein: ASSQAGDSYNEQF
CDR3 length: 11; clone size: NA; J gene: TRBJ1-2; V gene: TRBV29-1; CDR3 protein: SVLQGEVRGYT
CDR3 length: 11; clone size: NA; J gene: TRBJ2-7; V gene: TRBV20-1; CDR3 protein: SASDRKPYEQY
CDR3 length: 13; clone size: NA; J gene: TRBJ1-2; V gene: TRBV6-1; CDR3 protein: ASSEAGRGSYGYT
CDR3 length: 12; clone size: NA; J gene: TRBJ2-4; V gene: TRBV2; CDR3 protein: ASGRGEAKNIQY
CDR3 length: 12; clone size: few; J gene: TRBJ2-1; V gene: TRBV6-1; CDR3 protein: ASMTSAFYNEQF
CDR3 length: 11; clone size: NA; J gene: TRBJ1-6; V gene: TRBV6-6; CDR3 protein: ATGAPYNSPLH
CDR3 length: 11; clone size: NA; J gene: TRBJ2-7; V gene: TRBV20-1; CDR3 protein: SAVSGETHEQY
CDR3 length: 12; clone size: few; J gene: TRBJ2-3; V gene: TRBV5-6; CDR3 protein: ASMGDQLTDTQY
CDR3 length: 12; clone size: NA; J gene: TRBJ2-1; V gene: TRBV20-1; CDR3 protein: SARTGTGVGEQF
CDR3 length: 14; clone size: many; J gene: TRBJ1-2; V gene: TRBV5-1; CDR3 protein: ASSPTAGPVGHGYT
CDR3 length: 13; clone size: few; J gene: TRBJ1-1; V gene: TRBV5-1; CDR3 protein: ASSWGMWTDGEAF
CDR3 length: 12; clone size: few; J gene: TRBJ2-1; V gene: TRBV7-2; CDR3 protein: ASSSGPNYNEQF
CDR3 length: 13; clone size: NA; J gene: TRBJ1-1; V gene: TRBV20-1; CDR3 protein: SARDLARKNTEAF
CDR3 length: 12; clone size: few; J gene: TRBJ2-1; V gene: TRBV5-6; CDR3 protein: ASLPTNPGGEQF
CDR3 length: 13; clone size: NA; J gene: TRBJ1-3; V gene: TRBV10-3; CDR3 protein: ATSRPTGSGNTIY
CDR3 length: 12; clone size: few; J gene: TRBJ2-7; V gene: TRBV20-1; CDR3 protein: SARGVAGSYEQY
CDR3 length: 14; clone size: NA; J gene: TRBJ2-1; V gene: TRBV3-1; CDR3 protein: ASSPGGTSVYNEQF
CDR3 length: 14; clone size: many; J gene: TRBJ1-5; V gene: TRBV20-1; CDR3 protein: SARVPRTGPNQPQH
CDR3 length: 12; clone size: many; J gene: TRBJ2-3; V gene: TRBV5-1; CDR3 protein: ASSPGQGEDTQY
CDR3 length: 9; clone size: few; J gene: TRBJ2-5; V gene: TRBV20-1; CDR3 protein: SASARETQY
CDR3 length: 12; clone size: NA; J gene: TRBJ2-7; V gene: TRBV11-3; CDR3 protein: ASSLVRGSYEQY
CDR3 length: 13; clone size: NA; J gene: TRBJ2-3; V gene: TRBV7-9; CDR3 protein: ASNPQRGSTDTQY
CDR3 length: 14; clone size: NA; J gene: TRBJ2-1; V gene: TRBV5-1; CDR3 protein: ASSWGTGGSYNEQF
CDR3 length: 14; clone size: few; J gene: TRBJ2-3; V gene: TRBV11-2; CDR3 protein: ASSLEGAGGTDTQY
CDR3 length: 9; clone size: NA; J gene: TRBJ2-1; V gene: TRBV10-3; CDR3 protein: ATGGVNEQF